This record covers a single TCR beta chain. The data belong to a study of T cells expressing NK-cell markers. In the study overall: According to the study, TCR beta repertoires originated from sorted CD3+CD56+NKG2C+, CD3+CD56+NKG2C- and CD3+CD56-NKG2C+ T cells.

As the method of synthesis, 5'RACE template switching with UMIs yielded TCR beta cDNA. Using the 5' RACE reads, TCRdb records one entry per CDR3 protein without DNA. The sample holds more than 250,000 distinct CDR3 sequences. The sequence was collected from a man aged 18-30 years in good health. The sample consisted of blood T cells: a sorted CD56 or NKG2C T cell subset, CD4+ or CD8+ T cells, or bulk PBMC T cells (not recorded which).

The chain's CDR3 is CANPRRNNNSPLHF. The gene calls are TRBV5-4 and TRBJ1-6. Germline V CDR1 and CDR2: SGHNT, YYREEE (reference sequence). CDR3 length: 14 amino acids.